This TCR beta chain emerged from a study of blood T cell repertoires in COVID-19 (dated by TCRdb to 2020 to 2021). Study-wide context: Samples covering the acute and convalescent phases of COVID-19 were provided by collaborators in the United States, Italy and Spain. The prospective study material was composed of cDNA or gDNA derived from T cells, B-cell-depleted T cells, or PBMCs. Subjects who had been exposed to COVID-19, were actively infected with it, or had recovered from it provided the deeply sampled blood TCRbeta repertoires that made up the dataset. The repertoires were released in a freely available public database meant as a resource for research on the immune response to SARS-CoV-2. Samples were obtained from the ongoing ImmuneRACE study (first 160 participants) and from about 1,300 subjects provided by 6 global collaborators. Sample metadata almost always included a de-identified subject ID, COVID-19 status, age in years and sex. Where HLA class I and class II types were available, the types were taken from metadata supplied by the sample provider, not from assay-based typing. General study outcomes and caveats: The quantity of clinical and demographic metadata differed by source and by participant and was supplied without curation.

With regard to this clone: Its antigen remains undetermined. The sample holds no much larger clone one base away, and base qualities are not on file.

At one collaborating source in Seattle, patients were enrolled during active infection and were followed longitudinally through the course of disease. Collaborating institutions collected whole blood in K2EDTA tubes following their own protocols. For TCRbeta analysis, collaborators shipped samples as frozen whole blood, isolated PBMCs, or DNA extracted from either of those sample types. TCRbeta CDR3 regions were amplified from genomic DNA by means of the immunoSEQ Assay, a bias-controlled multiplex PCR. The authors processed their data as follows. Nucleated cell counts per sample were estimated from amplification of reference gene primers within the assay. Sequence reads were collapsed and filtered to measure the absolute abundance of every unique TCRbeta CDR3 rearrangement. For each sample, productive Simpson clonality was calculated by taking the square root of Simpson's diversity index across productive rearrangements. Entries here come from immuneACCESS through TCRdb and include only in-frame sequences with V and J called. Some clones fail to appear in such tables; in the studies checked, an unresolved V gene covers under half of the shortfall, and the cause of the remainder is unknown. V and J calls and clone size are those listed in that table; D and trimming were worked out from the DNA. The sample table holds 250,000 to 350,000 clones, of which about 87% were seen once. Roughly 5.9% of the sample is taken by the ten largest.

This TCR was recovered from a woman aged 45 to 65 with COVID-19, enrolled during active disease. The sequenced sample was peripheral blood.

In nucleotides, the sequence is TGTGCCTGGAGTGCCCTCGGGACAGTCTACGAGCAGTACTTC. Protein translation: CAWSALGTVYEQYF. This receptor chain uses TRBV30 and TRBJ2-7, with TRBD1 identical over 7 junction bases. From its cysteine to its phenylalanine, the CDR3 spans 14 amino acids. The sequence is cut down to CDR3 DNA, 42 bases in frame from base 1. The germline V gene (reference sequence) yields GTSNPN for CDR1 and SVGIG for CDR2. The germline V and J ends show losses of 1 base and 3 bases respectively, and no gene match explains 6 bases of the junction.